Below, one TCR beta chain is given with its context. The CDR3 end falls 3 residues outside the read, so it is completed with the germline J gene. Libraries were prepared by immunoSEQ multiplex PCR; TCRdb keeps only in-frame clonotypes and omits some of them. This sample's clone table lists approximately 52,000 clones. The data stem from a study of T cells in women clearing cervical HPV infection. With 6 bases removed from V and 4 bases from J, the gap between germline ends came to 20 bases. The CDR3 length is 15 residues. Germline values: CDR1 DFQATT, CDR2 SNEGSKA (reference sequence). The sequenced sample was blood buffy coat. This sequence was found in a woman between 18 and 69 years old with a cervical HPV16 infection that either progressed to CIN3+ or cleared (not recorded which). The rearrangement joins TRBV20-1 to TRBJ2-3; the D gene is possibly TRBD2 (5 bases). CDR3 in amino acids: CSAPDSRNGADTQYF. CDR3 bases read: TGCAGTGCCCCGGACTCAAGGAACGGCGCAGATACG.